Each of the 20 T cell receptor beta chains below was sequenced from the same sample in a study of CD8+ T cells in alopecia areata. RNA extraction and reverse transcription yielded cDNA as sequencing template. TCRdb's copy holds only in-frame clones and misses some; the assay was immunoSEQ multiplex PCR. Among roughly 200,000 clones listed, roughly 60% were seen once. Sequenced here: CD4+ T cells sorted from blood, sampled at week 0. Receptors originate from a human donor with alopecia areata.

As concerns this clone: Other DNA sequences within the sample encode an identical CDR3. The CDR3 coding sequence is TGCAGCGTGGGACAGTCCTACGAGCAGTACTTC. It codes for CSVGQSYEQYF. J is TRBJ2-7 and V is TRBV29-1, with 7 nucleotides matching TRBD1. Trimming removed 6 bases from V and 1 base from J; junction bases left unmatched: 0. CDR1 and CDR2 from the germline V gene are SQVTM and ANQGSEA. This CDR3 has 11 amino acids.

The chain couples TRBV9 to TRBJ2-5; the match to TRBD2 covers 7 bases. The CDR3 extends over 17 amino acids. In germline, CDR1 is SGDLS, CDR2 YYNGEE. V shed 3 bases, J shed 3 bases, and the junction held 14 bases outside the gene matches. The CDR3 here is CASSEMRPGLRKETQYF. CDR3 DNA sequence: TGTGCCAGCAGCGAGATGAGACCGGGACTACGAAAAGAGACCCAGTACTTC. Looking up the rest from reference TRBV9 and TRBJ2-5 gives the full variable domain: DSGVTQTPKHLITATGQRVTLRCSPRSGDLSVYWYQQSLDQGLQFLIQYYNGEERAKGNILERFSAQQFPDLHSELNLSSLELGDSALYFCASSEMRPGLRKETQYFGPGTRLLVL.

This chain connects TRBV2 to TRBJ1-6, with 8 nucleotides matching TRBD1. Trimming took 7 bases from V and 0 from J; bases not matched to a gene: 5. The CDR3 extends over 16 amino acids. Germline CDR1 is SNHLY and CDR2 is FYNNEI. The CDR3 DNA reads TGTGCCAGCAATCCAGGGGGCAACTCCTATAATTCACCCCTCCACTTT. Protein sequence: CASNPGGNSYNSPLHF.

The chain is built from TRBV29-1 and TRBJ2-6, with a weak D call TRBD2 (6 bases). Germline-derived CDR1 and CDR2 are SQVTM and ANQGSEA. The CDR3 extends over 16 amino acids. Trimming shortened V by 2 bases and J by 0 bases, and 11 bases separated the two germline ends. CDR3 residues: CSVESGRLSGANVLTF. The CDR3 DNA reads as TGCAGCGTTGAAAGCGGGCGGCTCTCTGGGGCCAACGTCCTGACTTTC.

In the case of this clone: The junction differs from germline at one of its ends, possibly a read error. The V gene is TRBV10-3, the J gene TRBJ2-3; no clear D. The CDR3 consists of 12 residues. Germline CDR1 is ENHRY and CDR2 is SYGVKD. Written as DNA, the CDR3 is TGTGCCAGCAGTGAAGTGGGGAATACGCAGTATTTT. Amino acids: CASSEVGNTQYF.

The chain uses TRBV4-3 and TRBJ1-2; no reliable D call. Germline V gene sequence: CDR1 LGHNA, CDR2 YSLEER. V lost 0 bases to trimming and J lost 8 bases, with 16 bases between them. The length of the CDR3 is 15 residues. The CDR3 protein is CASSQDREVAGGYTF. The CDR3 coding sequence is TGCGCCAGCAGCCAAGATAGAGAGGTTGCTGGGGGCTACACCTTC.

The CDR3 nucleotides read TGTGCCTGGAGTTTCCTAGGGCAGGGCAGCGGGACCCAGTACTTC. Protein sequence: CAWSFLGQGSGTQYF. The V call is TRBV30, the J call TRBJ2-5; D might be TRBD1 or TRBD2, each matching 5 bases. The CDR3 runs 15 residues. Germline CDR1 is GTSNPN and CDR2 is SVGIG (reference sequence). V lost 2 bases to trimming and J lost 7 bases, with 20 bases between them. Full variable domain (missing parts from reference TRBV30 and TRBJ2-5): SQTIHQWPATLVQPVGSPLSLECTVEGTSNPNLYWYRQAAGRGLQLLFYSVGIGQISSEVPQNLSASRPQDRQFILSSKKLLLSDSGFYLCAWSFLGQGSGTQYFGPGTRLLVL.

This clone was observed a few times. The J gene is TRBJ2-5, the V gene TRBV11-2; 7 bases map to TRBD2. Germline assignment: CDR1 SGHAT and CDR2 FQNNGV. V lost 5 bases to trimming and J lost 2 bases; unmatched junction nucleotides: 2. The CDR3 runs 13 residues. CDR3 sequence reads: CASSRTRQETQYF. CDR3 DNA: TGTGCCAGCAGCAGGACTAGGCAAGAGACCCAGTACTTC.

The chain combines TRBV15 with TRBJ2-1; D remains ambiguous. V lost 0 bases to trimming and J lost 4 bases, with 13 bases between them. The CDR3 has 16 amino acids. From germline, CDR1 is LNHNV and CDR2 YYDKDF (reference sequence). The chain's CDR3 is CATSRDINPPYNEQFF. In nucleotides, the CDR3 is TGTGCCACCAGCAGAGATATTAACCCCCCATACAATGAGCAGTTCTTC.

This clone was picked up a small number of times. This chain links TRBV25-1 with TRBJ2-5, with D uncertain. V was clipped by 1 base and J by 4 bases, with 10 bases between them. This CDR3 is built from 14 residues. Germline V gives CDR1 MGHDK, CDR2 SYGVNS. CDR3 amino acids: CASSEFVQPETQYF. As DNA, the CDR3 is TGTGCCAGCAGTGAATTCGTACAGCCAGAGACCCAGTACTTC.

The rearrangement joins TRBV2 to TRBJ2-5, with TRBD2 matching 11 bases. Germline-derived CDR1 and CDR2 are SNHLY and FYNNEI. The CDR3 has 19 amino acids. V dropped 6 bases and J dropped 2; count of bases not matched to a gene: 17. The CDR3 region is CASSLGVASGGTFQETQYF. CDR3 coding DNA: TGTGCCAGCAGCCTAGGGGTGGCTAGCGGGGGGACATTTCAAGAGACCCAGTACTTC. The complete variable domain, with remaining parts taken from reference TRBV2 and TRBJ2-5, reads EPEVTQTPSHQVTQMGQEVILRCVPISNHLYFYWYRQILGQKVEFLVSFYNNEISEKSEIFDDQFSVERPDGSNFTLKIRSTKLEDSAMYFCASSLGVASGGTFQETQYFGPGTRLLVL.

The chain is built from TRBV30 and TRBJ1-6; tentatively, D is TRBD1 (5 bases). There are 12 residues in the CDR3. Trimming cost V 5 bases and J 8 bases, with 10 bases left between them. Germline V lookup: CDR1 GTSNPN, CDR2 SVGIG (reference sequence). The CDR3 nucleotides read TGTGCCTGGGGGACGGAAGATTCACCCCTCCACTTT. Protein sequence: CAWGTEDSPLHF.

This clone was recorded a few times. The chain combines TRBV6-1 with TRBJ1-1, with 8 bases that match TRBD1. The germline CDR1 and CDR2 sequences are MNHNS and SASEGT. CDR3 length: 14 amino acids. J gave up 4 bases and V 8 bases, and 9 bases lay outside the gene matches. CDR3: CASCLTGGSTEAFF. Here the CDR3 DNA reads TGTGCCAGCTGTCTTACAGGGGGGAGCACTGAAGCTTTCTTT.

This clone was seen once. The V and J genes are TRBV29-1 and TRBJ2-3; TRBD1 aligns across 8 bases. This CDR3 has 13 amino acids. Germline V CDR1 and CDR2: SQVTM, ANQGSEA. J gave up 6 bases and V 7 bases, and 9 bases lay outside the gene matches. CDR3 nucleotide sequence: TGCAGCGGGGGCAGGGGGCGCGAGGATACGCAGTATTTT. This encodes CSGGRGREDTQYF.

The DNA of the CDR3 is TGTGCCAGCAGTGGGAACTTCCAAGAGACCCAGTACTTC. Amino acids: CASSGNFQETQYF. The chain joins TRBV2 to TRBJ2-5; D not resolved. Germline assignment: CDR1 SNHLY and CDR2 FYNNEI. V dropped 4 bases and J dropped 1 base, with 7 bases sitting between them. The CDR3 is 13 residues long.

This clone appeared a single time. The chain links TRBV30 to TRBJ1-1; no firm D call. Germline CDR1 GTSNPN, CDR2 SVGIG (reference sequence). This CDR3 region has 11 residues. Between the trimmed V and J ends, which lost 6 bases and 1 base, there was a span of 6 bases. The CDR3 DNA sequence: TGTGCCTGTTGGCGGAACACTGAAGCTTTCTTT. This encodes CACWRNTEAFF. Full variable domain (remainder filled in from reference TRBV30 and TRBJ1-1): SQTIHQWPATLVQPVGSPLSLECTVEGTSNPNLYWYRQAAGRGLQLLFYSVGIGQISSEVPQNLSASRPQDRQFILSSKKLLLSDSGFYLCACWRNTEAFFGQGTRLTVV.

The chain recombines TRBV5-5 with TRBJ2-7; 9 nucleotides agree with TRBD1. CDR3 length: 15 amino acids. Germline CDR1 reads SGHKS; CDR2 reads YYEKEE (reference sequence). V was clipped by 0 bases and J by 4 bases; unmatched bases: 5. CDR3 nucleotides: TGTGCCAGCAGCTTGGTGACAGGGGGATCATACGAGCAGTACTTC. Amino acid sequence: CASSLVTGGSYEQYF.

V and J are TRBV30 and TRBJ2-2; TRBD1 matches 10 bases. Germline-derived CDR1 and CDR2 are GTSNPN and SVGIG (reference sequence). The CDR3 length is 15 residues. After removal of 0 bases from V and 5 bases from J, the junction contained 3 bases not matched to a gene. Here the CDR3 reads CAWSVADRGTGELFF. The CDR3, as DNA: TGTGCCTGGAGTGTAGCGGACAGGGGGACCGGGGAGCTGTTTTTT.

CDR3 nucleotides: TGCGCCAGCAGCATAGAGACTAGCCATGGGTCGGGTACGCAGTATTTT. Translation gives CASSIETSHGSGTQYF. The J gene is TRBJ2-3, the V gene TRBV5-1; TRBD2 matches at 7 bases. J gave up 8 bases and V 4 bases, and 16 bases lay outside the gene matches. This CDR3 contains 16 residues. Germline V lookup: CDR1 SGHRS, CDR2 YFSETQ.

The V and J genes are TRBV30 and TRBJ2-3; D not certain. Germline V lookup: CDR1 GTSNPN, CDR2 SVGIG (reference sequence). Trimming pared 1 base from V and 3 bases from J, leaving 11 bases between. The CDR3 is 14 amino acids. The chain's CDR3 is CAWSARSRTDTQYF. Written as DNA, the CDR3 is TGTGCCTGGAGTGCCCGATCTAGGACAGATACGCAGTATTTT.